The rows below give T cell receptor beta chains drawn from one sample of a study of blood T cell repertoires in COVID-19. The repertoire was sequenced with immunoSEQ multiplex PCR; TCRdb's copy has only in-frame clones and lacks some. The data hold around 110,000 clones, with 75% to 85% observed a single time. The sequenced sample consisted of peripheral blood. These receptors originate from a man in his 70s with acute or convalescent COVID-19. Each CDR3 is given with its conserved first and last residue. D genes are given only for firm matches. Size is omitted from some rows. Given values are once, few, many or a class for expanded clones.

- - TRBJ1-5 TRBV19 TGTGCCAGTAGTATAGTAGGGGGTTATAGCAATCAGCCCCAGCATTTT CASSIVGGYSNQPQHF
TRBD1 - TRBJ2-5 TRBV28 TGTGCCAGCAGTTTGGCAGGACAGGGACAAGAGACCCAGTACTTC CASSLAGQGQETQYF
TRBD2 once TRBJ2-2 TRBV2 TGTGCCAGCGCAGCGGGACTAGCGGCCACCGGGGAGCTGTTTTTT CASAAGLAATGELFF
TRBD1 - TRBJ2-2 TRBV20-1 TGCAGTGCTAGTAGGAGGGGACAGGTCGCCGGGGAGCTGTTTTTT CSASRRGQVAGELFF
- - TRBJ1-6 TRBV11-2 TGTGCCAGCACCTCCATTGGGGGGGGAAGTAATTCACCCCTCCACTTT CASTSIGGGSNSPLHF
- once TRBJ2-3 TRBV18 TGTGCCAGCTCACCATACGCAGGCACAGATACGCAGTATTTT CASSPYAGTDTQYF
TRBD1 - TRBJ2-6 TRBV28 TGTGCCAGCAGTCCAGGGGGTCCCTCTGGGGCCAACGTCCTGACTTTC CASSPGGPSGANVLTF
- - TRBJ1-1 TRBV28 TGTGCCAGCAGTTTACCCGGACACTCGACTGAAGCTTTCTTT CASSLPGHSTEAFF
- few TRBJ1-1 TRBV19 TGTGCCAGTAGTATAGTGGAGCGACACACTGAAGCTTTCTTT CASSIVERHTEAFF
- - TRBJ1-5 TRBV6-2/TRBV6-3 TGTGCCAGCAGTTACAATTCCCGCGGCCAGCCCCAGCATTTT CASSYNSRGQPQHF
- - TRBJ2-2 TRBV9 TGTGCCAGCAGCCCGAGGACCGGGGAGCTGTTTTTT CASSPRTGELFF
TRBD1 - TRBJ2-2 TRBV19 TGTGCCAGTAGTATCGACAGGGCCTACACCGGGGAGCTGTTTTTT CASSIDRAYTGELFF
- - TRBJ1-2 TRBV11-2 TGTGCCAGCAGCTTCTCCACTAGCGCTAACTATGGCTACACCTTC CASSFSTSANYGYTF
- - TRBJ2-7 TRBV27 TGTGCCAGCAGTTTTAAACTAGGGTACTCCTACGAGCAGTACTTC CASSFKLGYSYEQYF
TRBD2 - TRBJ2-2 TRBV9 TGTGCCAGCAGCGTAGGGCGGGAGGGCCGTGCCGGGGAGCTGTTTTTT CASSVGREGRAGELFF
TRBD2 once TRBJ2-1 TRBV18 TGTGCCAGCTCACCAGCACTAGCGACTACCTACAATGAGCAGTTCTTC CASSPALATTYNEQFF
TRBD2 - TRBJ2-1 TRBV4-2 TGTGCCAGCAGCCAAGAAGGAGCGGGGGGCTACAATGAGCAGTTCTTC CASSQEGAGGYNEQFF
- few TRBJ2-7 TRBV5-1 TGCGCCAGCAGCTTGGATGCGAGCTCGTCCTACGAGCAGTACTTC CASSLDASSSYEQYF
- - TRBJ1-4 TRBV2 TGTGCCAGCAGCGTTAAGGGGGCAACTAATGAAAAACTGTTTTTT CASSVKGATNEKLFF
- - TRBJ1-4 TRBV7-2 TGTGCCAGCAGCTACCGGGACATGTATGAAAAACTGTTTTTT CASSYRDMYEKLFF
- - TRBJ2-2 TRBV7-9 TGTGCCAGCAGCCCTACTCAAACCACCGGGGAGCTGTTTTTT CASSPTQTTGELFF
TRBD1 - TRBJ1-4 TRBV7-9 TGTGCCAGCAGCCATACTTCCGGGACAGGATACGAAAAACTGTTTTTT CASSHTSGTGYEKLFF
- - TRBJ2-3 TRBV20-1 TGCAGTGCTCAAAGAGCTGATACGCAGTATTTT CSAQRADTQYF
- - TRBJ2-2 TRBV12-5 TGTGCTAGTGGTTTCCGTACCTACGGGATCACCGGGGAGCTGTTTTTT CASGFRTYGITGELFF
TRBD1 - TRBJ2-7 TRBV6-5 TGTGCCAGCAGAATGAGGACAGGGTCCTACGAGCAGTACTTC CASRMRTGSYEQYF
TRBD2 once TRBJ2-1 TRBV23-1 TGCGCCAGCAGTCAAGAAGGTCGACTAGCGGGAGATCCCTACAATGAGCAGTTCTTC CASSQEGRLAGDPYNEQFF
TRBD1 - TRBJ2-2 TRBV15 TGTGCCACCAGCAGAGATCTGACAGGGGGAGGGGAAACCGGGGAGCTGTTTTTT CATSRDLTGGGETGELFF
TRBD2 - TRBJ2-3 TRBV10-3 TGTGCCATCAGCGCTACTAGCGGAGGCACGGCGCAGTATTTT CAISATSGGTAQYF
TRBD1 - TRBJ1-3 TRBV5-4 TGTGCCAGCAGCTCACCGGGACAGGGTTCTGGAAACACCATATATTTT CASSSPGQGSGNTIYF
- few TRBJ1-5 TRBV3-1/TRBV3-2 TGTGCCAGCAGCCAAGACCTTACTCCGGGACAGCCCCAGCATTTT CASSQDLTPGQPQHF
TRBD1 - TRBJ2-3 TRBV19 TGTGCCAGGCCCTTGACAGGGCCCCCCGATACGCAGTATTTT CARPLTGPPDTQYF
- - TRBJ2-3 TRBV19 TGTGCCAGTAGTATGGCTAGAGGGGATACGCAGTATTTT CASSMARGDTQYF
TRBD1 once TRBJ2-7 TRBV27 TGTGCCAGCAGTCGGTACCTGACAGGGGGCTCGGAGCAGTACTTC CASSRYLTGGSEQYF
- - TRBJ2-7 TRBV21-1 TGTGCCAGCAGTCCCAATCGGACAGATGACTACGAGCAGTACTTC CASSPNRTDDYEQYF
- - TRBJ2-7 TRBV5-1 TGCGCCAGCAGGGAGGGGAACTACGAGCAGTACTTC CASREGNYEQYF
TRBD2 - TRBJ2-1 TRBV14 TGTGCCAGCAGCCAAGTGGGCGGGAGTCGGAATGAGCAGTTCTTC CASSQVGGSRNEQFF
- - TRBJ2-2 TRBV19 TGTGCCAGTAGTATACAGACAGGGACTACCGGGGAGCTGTTTTTT CASSIQTGTTGELFF
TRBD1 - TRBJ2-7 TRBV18 TGTGCCAGCTCACCCCCTGGGACAGGGACCTACGAGCAGTACTTC CASSPPGTGTYEQYF
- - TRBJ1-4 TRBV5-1 TGCGCCAGCAGCACAACAGGGTTATCAGTTGAAAAACTGTTTTTT CASSTTGLSVEKLFF
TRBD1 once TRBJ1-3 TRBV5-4 TGTGCCAGCAGCAGACCGACAGGGTCTGGAAACACCATATATTTT CASSRPTGSGNTIYF
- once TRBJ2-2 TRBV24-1 TGTGCCACCACTAACGGGTACACCGGGGAGCTGTTTTTT CATTNGYTGELFF
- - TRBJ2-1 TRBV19 TGTGCCAGTAGTATTAGGGGGAATGAGCAGTTCTTC CASSIRGNEQFF
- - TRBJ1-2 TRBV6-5 TGTGCCAGCAGCCCCGGGGCAGGGGCTGGCTACACCTTC CASSPGAGAGYTF
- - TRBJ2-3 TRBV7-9 TGTGCCAGCAGCTTAGGTCTAGGGGACACAGATACGCAGTATTTT CASSLGLGDTDTQYF
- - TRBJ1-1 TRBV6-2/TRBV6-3 TGTGCCAGCAGTCAACCGGGACGGGACTACCTTTTT CASSQPGRDYLF
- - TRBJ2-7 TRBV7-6 TGTGCCAGCAGCTTAGGGCACCAAAGCTCCTACGAGCAGTACTTC CASSLGHQSSYEQYF
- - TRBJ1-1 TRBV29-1 TGCAGCGTTGCCCAACGGGTCTCTGAAGCTTTCTTT CSVAQRVSEAFF
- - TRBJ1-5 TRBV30 TGTGCCTGGAGTGCGCGCCCCCGGGCAGGCGGGGGTCAGCCCCAGCATTTT CAWSARPRAGGGQPQHF
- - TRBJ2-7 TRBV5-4 TGTGCCAGCAGCTTGGGTGACAATAGAGAGCAGTACTTC CASSLGDNREQYF
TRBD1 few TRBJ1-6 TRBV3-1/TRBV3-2 TGTGCCAGCAACACAGGGGATTCACCCCTCCACTTT CASNTGDSPLHF
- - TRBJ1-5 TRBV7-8 TGTGCCAGCAGTCAGGGGTTTAATCAGCCCCAGCATTTT CASSQGFNQPQHF